This T cell receptor beta chain is drawn from a study of cytomegalovirus exposure and HLA in healthy donors. The PCR contained 60 Vbeta and 13 Jbeta primers. The table came from immunoSEQ multiplex PCR; TCRdb's copy has only in-frame clones and leaves some out. The sample has approximately 240,000 clones; roughly 87% are singletons. The CDR3 has 17 amino acids. Between the trimmed V and J ends, which lost 4 bases and 0 bases, there was a span of 13 bases. Germline V gene lookup returns CDR1 LNHDA and CDR2 SQIVND (reference sequence). The J gene is TRBJ2-6, the V gene TRBV19, with a weak D call TRBD1 (6 bases). This receptor was taken from a woman in her thirties or forties in good health and CMV-seropositive. Sequenced material: PBMCs. The DNA of the CDR3 is TGTGCCAGTAGTAGAACAGGGTCGAGCTCTGGGGCCAACGTCCTGACTTTC. This sequence encodes CASSRTGSSSGANVLTF.